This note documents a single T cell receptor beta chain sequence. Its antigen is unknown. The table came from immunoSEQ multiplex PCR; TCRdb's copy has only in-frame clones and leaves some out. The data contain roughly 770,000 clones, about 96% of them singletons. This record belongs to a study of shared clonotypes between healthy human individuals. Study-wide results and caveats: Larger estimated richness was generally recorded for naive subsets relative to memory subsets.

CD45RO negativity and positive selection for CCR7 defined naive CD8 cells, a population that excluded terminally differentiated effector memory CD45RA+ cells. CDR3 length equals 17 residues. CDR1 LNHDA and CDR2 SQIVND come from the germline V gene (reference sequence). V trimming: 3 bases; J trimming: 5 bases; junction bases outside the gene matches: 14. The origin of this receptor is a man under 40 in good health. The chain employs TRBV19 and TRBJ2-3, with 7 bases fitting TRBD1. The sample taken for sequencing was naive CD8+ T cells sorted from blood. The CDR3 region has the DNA TGTGCCAGTAGTATTGGGCTGATGACAGGGCCGGGAGATACGCAGTATTTT. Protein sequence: CASSIGLMTGPGDTQYF.